The clone carrying this T cell receptor beta chain has more than one count but fewer than ten. The antigen remains undetermined. The sample is drawn from a study of blood T cells in healthy people across ages. Study-level points and caveats: Both naive CD4+ cell counts and diversity were greater in long-lived donors than in aged donors.

Sample-barcoded 5' priming and a J-beta primer mix drove a second PCR of roughly 6 to 12 cycles. A single record per CDR3 protein comes from TCRdb applying MiXCR to the 5' RACE reads. Of 750,000 to 950,000 distinct CDR3 sequences listed, approximately 24% were seen once; the top ten hold 3%. Germline V gene sequence: CDR1 SQVTM, CDR2 ANQGSEA. Losses at the gene ends were 3 bases for V and 5 bases for J; bases not matched to a gene: 18. This CDR3 has 17 amino acids. A further study also used this sample, focusing on T cells of mothers and their children. That source reports: Whether related or unrelated, pairs show similar shaping of TCR recombination output by thymic selection.

The V and J genes are TRBV29-1 and TRBJ2-5, with 7 positions matching TRBD1. The TCR originated in a boy aged 5-17 years in good health. The sample taken for sequencing was blood. This CDR3 is CSVEKVAGGVVGETQYF. The CDR3 region has the DNA TGCAGCGTTGAGAAGGTGGCAGGGGGAGTTGTCGGGGAGACCCAGTACTTC. Drawing the rest from reference TRBV29-1 and TRBJ2-5, the complete variable domain is SAVISQKPSRDICQRGTSLTIQCQVDSQVTMMFWYRQQPGQSLTLIATANQGSEATYESGFVIDKFPISRPNLTFSTLTVSNMSPEDSSIYLCSVEKVAGGVVGETQYFGPGTRLLVL.